Here is one T cell receptor (beta chain) with its context. Its antigen is currently unknown. The data were taken from a study of cytomegalovirus exposure and HLA in healthy donors. Study-level findings and limits: Follow-up analysis found HLA locus-dependent TCR association rates, highest for DRB1 and lowest for HLA-C. Analyzed later, most CMV-associated TCR beta chains appeared HLA-restricted.

CDR3 size: 17 residues. The V and J ends lost 0 bases and 2 bases respectively, with 17 bases between them. Germline V gene sequence: CDR1 KGHSH, CDR2 LQKENI. The PCR contained 60 Vbeta and 13 Jbeta primers. Produced via immunoSEQ multiplex PCR; TCRdb's table is partial and in-frame only. The sample shows 90,000 to 150,000 clones, about 73% of them seen only once. The chain couples TRBV18 to TRBJ2-7; D is perhaps TRBD2 (7 bases). The specimen was PBMCs. The TCR originated in a woman aged 25 to 39 in good health and CMV-seropositive. The CDR3 region is CASSPPGGGGSTYEQYF. CDR3 sequence (DNA): TGTGCCAGCTCACCACCAGGGGGGGGAGGGTCAACCTACGAGCAGTACTTC.